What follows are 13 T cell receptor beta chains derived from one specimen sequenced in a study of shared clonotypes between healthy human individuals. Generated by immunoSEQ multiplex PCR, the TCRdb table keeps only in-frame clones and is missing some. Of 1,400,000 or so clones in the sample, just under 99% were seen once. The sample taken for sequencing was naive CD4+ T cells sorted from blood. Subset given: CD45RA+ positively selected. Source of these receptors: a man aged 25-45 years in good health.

CDR3 bases: TGTGCCAGCAGTCCCGGGACAGGGTATTCTGGCTACACCTTC. It is translated as CASSPGTGYSGYTF. The chain has TRBV28 and TRBJ1-2; 9 positions match TRBD1. CDR1 and CDR2 (germline): MDHEN, SYDVKM. V was pared by 5 bases and J by 7 bases, with 8 bases of the junction left unmatched. The CDR3 is 14 amino acids.

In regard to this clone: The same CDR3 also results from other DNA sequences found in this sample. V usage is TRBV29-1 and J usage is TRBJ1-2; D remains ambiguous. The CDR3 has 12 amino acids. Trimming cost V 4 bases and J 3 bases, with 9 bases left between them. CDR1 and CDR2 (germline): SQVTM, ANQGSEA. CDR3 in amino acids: CSVAGTDYGYTF. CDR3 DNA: TGCAGCGTTGCAGGAACTGACTATGGCTACACCTTC.

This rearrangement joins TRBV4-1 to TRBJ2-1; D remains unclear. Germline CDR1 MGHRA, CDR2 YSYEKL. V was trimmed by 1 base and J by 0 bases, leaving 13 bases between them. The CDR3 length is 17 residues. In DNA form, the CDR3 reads TGCGCCAGCAGCCAAGGGGCTACTTACAGCTCCTACAATGAGCAGTTCTTC. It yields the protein CASSQGATYSSYNEQFF.

In DNA form, the CDR3 reads TGCGCCAGCAGCTTTCAGGGGCAAGGTGAGCAGTTCTTC. As protein: CASSFQGQGEQFF. The V gene is TRBV5-1, the J gene TRBJ2-1; D possibly corresponds to TRBD1 (6 bases). V was clipped by 2 bases and J by 9 bases, with 12 bases between them. Germline CDR1 and CDR2: SGHRS and YFSETQ. CDR3 size: 13 residues.

The CDR3 sequence is CASSGRQDSYNEQFF. The CDR3 DNA sequence: TGTGCCAGCAGCGGTCGACAGGACTCCTACAATGAGCAGTTCTTC. The chain combines TRBV7-9 with TRBJ2-1; TRBD1 might be the D (6 bases). CDR1 and CDR2 from the germline V gene are SEHNR and FQNEAQ (reference sequence). CDR3 length: 15 amino acids. Trimming took 5 bases from V and 0 from J, leaving 11 bases between them.

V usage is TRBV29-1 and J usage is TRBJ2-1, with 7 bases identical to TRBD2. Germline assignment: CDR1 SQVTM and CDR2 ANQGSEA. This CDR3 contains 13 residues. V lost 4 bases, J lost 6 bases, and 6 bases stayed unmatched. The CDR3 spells CSVGLALANEQFF. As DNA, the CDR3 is TGCAGCGTTGGACTAGCTCTGGCCAATGAGCAGTTCTTC.

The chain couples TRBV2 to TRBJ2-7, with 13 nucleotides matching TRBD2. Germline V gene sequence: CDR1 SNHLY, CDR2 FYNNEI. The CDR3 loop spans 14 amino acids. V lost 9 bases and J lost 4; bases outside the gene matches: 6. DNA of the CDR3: TGTGCCAGTCAGGGACTAGCGGGATTTTACGAGCAGTACTTC. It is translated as CASQGLAGFYEQYF. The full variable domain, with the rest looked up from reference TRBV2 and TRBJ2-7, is EPEVTQTPSHQVTQMGQEVILRCVPISNHLYFYWYRQILGQKVEFLVSFYNNEISEKSEIFDDQFSVERPDGSNFTLKIRSTKLEDSAMYFCASQGLAGFYEQYFGPGTRLTVT.

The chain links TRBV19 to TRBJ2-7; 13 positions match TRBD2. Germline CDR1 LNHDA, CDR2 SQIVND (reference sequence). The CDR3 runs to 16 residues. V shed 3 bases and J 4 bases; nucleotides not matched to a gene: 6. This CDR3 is CASSIPGLAGEYEQYF. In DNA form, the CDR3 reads TGTGCCAGTAGTATCCCCGGACTAGCGGGAGAGTACGAGCAGTACTTC. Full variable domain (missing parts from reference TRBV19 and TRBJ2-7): DGGITQSPKYLFRKEGQNVTLSCEQNLNHDAMYWYRQDPGQGLRLIYYSQIVNDFQKGDIAEGYSVSREKKESFPLTVTSAQKNPTAFYLCASSIPGLAGEYEQYFGPGTRLTVT.

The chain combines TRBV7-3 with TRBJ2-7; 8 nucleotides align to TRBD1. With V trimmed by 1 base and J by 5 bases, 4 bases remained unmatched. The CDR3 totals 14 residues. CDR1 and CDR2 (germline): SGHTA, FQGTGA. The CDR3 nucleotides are TGTGCCAGCAGCTTAATGACAGGGGCTCACGAGCAGTACTTC. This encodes CASSLMTGAHEQYF. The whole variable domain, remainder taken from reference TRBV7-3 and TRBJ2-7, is GAGVSQTPSNKVTEKGKYVELRCDPISGHTALYWYRQSLGQGPEFLIYFQGTGAADDSGLPNDRFFAVRPEGSVSTLKIQRTERGDSAVYLCASSLMTGAHEQYFGPGTRLTVT.

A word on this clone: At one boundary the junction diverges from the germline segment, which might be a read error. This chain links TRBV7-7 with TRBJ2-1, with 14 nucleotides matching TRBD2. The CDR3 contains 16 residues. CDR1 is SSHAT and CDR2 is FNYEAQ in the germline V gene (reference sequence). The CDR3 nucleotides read TGTGCTAGCAGCTCGGGACTAGCGGGAGCGTACAATGAGCAGTTCTTC. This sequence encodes CASSSGLAGAYNEQFF.

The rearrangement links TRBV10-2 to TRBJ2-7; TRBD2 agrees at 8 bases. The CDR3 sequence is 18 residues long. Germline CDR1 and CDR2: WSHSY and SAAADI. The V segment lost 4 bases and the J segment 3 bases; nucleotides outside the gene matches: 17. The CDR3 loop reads CASSVPGTSLSFGYEQYF. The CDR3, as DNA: TGCGCCAGCAGTGTACCCGGGACTAGTTTATCCTTTGGCTACGAGCAGTACTTC.

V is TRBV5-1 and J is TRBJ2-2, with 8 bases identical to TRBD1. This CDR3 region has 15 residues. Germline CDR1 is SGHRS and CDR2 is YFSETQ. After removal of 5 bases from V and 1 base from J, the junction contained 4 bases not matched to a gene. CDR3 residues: CASRTGTGNTGELFF. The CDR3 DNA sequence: TGCGCCAGCAGAACCGGGACAGGGAACACCGGGGAGCTGTTTTTT.

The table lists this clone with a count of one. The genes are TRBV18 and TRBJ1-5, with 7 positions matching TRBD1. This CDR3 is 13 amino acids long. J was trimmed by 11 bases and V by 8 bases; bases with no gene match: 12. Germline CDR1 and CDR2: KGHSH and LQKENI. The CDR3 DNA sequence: TGTGCCAGCCATACAGGGGATCGAGGGGCCCAGCATTTT. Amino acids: CASHTGDRGAQHF. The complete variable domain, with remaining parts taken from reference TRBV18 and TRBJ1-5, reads NAGVMQNPRHLVRRRGQEARLRCSPMKGHSHVYWYRQLPEEGLKFMVYLQKENIIDESGMPKERFSAEFPKEGPSILRIQQVVRGDSAAYFCASHTGDRGAQHFGDGTRLSIL.